This T cell receptor (beta chain) was sequenced during a study of glioma-infiltrating T cells after dendritic cell vaccination (dated by TCRdb to the mid-2010s). Regarding the complete study: The cohort comprised around 15 glioblastoma patients from Phase I and II dendritic cell vaccination trials, 9 newly diagnosed and 6 with recurrent disease. Each patient got three intradermal injections of the dendritic cell vaccine, spaced at biweekly intervals, in the arm below the axilla. Between 2003 and 2012, the patients were given dendritic cell vaccination pulsed with autologous tumor lysate. In glioblastoma patients vaccinated with dendritic cells, deep sequencing of TCR beta CDR3 regions served to measure tumor-infiltrating lymphocyte content and to compare repertoires between tumor and blood. The vaccine consisted of monocyte-derived dendritic cells cultured approximately 7 days with IL-4 and GM-CSF, then pulsed overnight with autologous tumor lysate. Survival after dendritic cell vaccination was correlated with TCR sequencing metrics, such as TIL content and the overlap between tumor and blood repertoires.

Overall study outcomes, separate from this receptor: Higher estimated pretreatment TIL content predicted longer time to progression and overall survival after dendritic cell vaccination. TCR clonality showed no direct relationship with survival, which suggests that a diverse polyclonal response may matter. The response model built on TCR overlap across three groups was characterized as speculative, with prospective validation still needed. The cohort was small and heterogeneous, with few patients having full blood and tumor sets and even fewer initial-recurrent tumor pairs.

Selection of patients required sufficient residual fresh-frozen tumor tissue and over two years of available survival data. An isocitrate dehydrogenase mutation was not carried by any of the glioblastoma patients, although molecular status was otherwise variable. PBMC collection took place before vaccination, two weeks after the third vaccination, and at tumor progression if progression occurred. The Qiagen DNeasy Blood extraction Kit was used to extract genomic DNA. TCRB CDR3 regions were amplified from 1.5 to 2.5 ug genomic DNA, or all available DNA if less, using the immunoSEQ assay. The multiplex PCR relied on 60 forward primers for TCR V beta segments and 13 reverse primers for J beta segments. Synthetic control templates were spiked into each sample at limiting dilution to estimate reads per starting template. The Illumina HiSeq System generated sequencing reads of 87 bp. The authors processed their data as follows. PCR and sequencing errors were removed by merging closely related sequences with a nearest neighbor algorithm. TCR overlap was defined as the percentage of unique tumor TCR beta sequences that were also present in the same patient's peripheral blood. TCRdb retrieved this table from immuneACCESS and kept in-frame rearrangements only. Not all clones are present; in checked studies, unresolved V genes account for under half, and no reason is known for the remainder. V and J calls and clone size are given by that table; D and trimming were obtained from the DNA. The sample has roughly 100,000 clones on record, 81% of them singletons. The ten biggest clones cover approximately 12% of the sample.

The CDR3 goes from the cysteine to the phenylalanine over 18 residues. Only the CDR3 DNA is retained, 54 bases long and in frame from the first base. Looking up the germline V gene (reference sequence) yields CDR1 LNHDA and CDR2 SQIVND. V ends up 0 bases short and J 6 bases short, with an unmatched junction base count of 13. About this clone: This clone's antigen is unknown. Base qualities are missing; no much larger clone stands one base away.

The TCR was taken from a human donor with glioblastoma. The sequencing used blood, collected before dendritic cell vaccination. The chain uses TRBV19 and TRBJ2-3; TRBD1 fits 9 bases in the junction. The DNA is TGTGCCAGTAGTATAGATCCGGGGCCCCGGGACAGGGCGGATACGCAGTATTTT. Translated, it reads CASSIDPGPRDRADTQYF.